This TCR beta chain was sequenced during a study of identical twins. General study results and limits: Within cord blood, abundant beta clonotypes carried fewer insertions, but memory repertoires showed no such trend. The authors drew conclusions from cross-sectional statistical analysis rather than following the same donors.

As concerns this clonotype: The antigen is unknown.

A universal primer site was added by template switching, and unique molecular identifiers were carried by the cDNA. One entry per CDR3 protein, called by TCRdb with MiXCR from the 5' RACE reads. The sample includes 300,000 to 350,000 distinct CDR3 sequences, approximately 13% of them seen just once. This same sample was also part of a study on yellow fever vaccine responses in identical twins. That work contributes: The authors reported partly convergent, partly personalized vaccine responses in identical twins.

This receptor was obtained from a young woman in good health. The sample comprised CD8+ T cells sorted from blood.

CDR3 region: CSVVPRVNTEAFF. CDR3 coding DNA: TGCAGCGTTGTCCCCAGGGTGAACACTGAAGCTTTCTTT. This sequence joins TRBV29-1 and TRBJ1-1, with D maybe TRBD1 (5 bases). Germline V gives CDR1 SQVTM, CDR2 ANQGSEA. Trimming shortened V by 4 bases and J by 0 bases, and 9 bases separated the two germline ends. The CDR3 has 13 amino acids.